Listed here are 9 T cell receptor beta chains from one sample, sequenced in a study of shared clonotypes between healthy human individuals. Sequencing was performed with immunoSEQ multiplex PCR; in TCRdb, only in-frame clones are kept and a portion is missing. The repertoire holds a few million clones, around 90% seen once, with 0.37% in the top ten. Source material: naive CD4+ T cells from PBMCs. Subset meaning: CD45RA+ positively selected. The receptors stem from a man between 18 and 35 years old in good health. Some clones in this sample may be carry-over from other donors' samples.

V is TRBV25-1 and J is TRBJ1-4, with D perhaps TRBD1 (6 bases). Germline V gene data show CDR1 as MGHDK and CDR2 as SYGVNS. V was pared by 9 bases and J by 7 bases, with 21 bases between. This CDR3 is built from 15 residues. DNA for the CDR3: TGTGCCAGTCGCGGTTCGGCAGGGGAAGCTGAAAAACTGTTTTTT. Amino acids: CASRGSAGEAEKLFF.

The chain has TRBV28 and TRBJ1-5; 7 bases match TRBD1. This CDR3 has 16 residues. The V gene end was trimmed by 3 bases and the J gene end by 2 bases; junction bases not matched to a gene: 7. Germline values: CDR1 MDHEN, CDR2 SYDVKM. The CDR3 is CASSFPTGKGNQPQHF. DNA for the CDR3: TGTGCCAGCAGTTTTCCGACAGGGAAGGGCAATCAGCCCCAGCATTTT. The complete variable domain, with remaining parts taken from reference TRBV28 and TRBJ1-5, reads DVKVTQSSRYLVKRTGEKVFLECVQDMDHENMFWYRQDPGLGLRLIYFSYDVKMKEKGDIPEGYSVSREKKERFSLILESASTNQTSMYLCASSFPTGKGNQPQHFGDGTRLSIL.

This clone was picked up one time. This chain connects TRBV6-5 to TRBJ1-5; D perhaps matches TRBD1 (5 bases). Germline loops: CDR1 MNHEY, CDR2 SVGAGI. The V end lost 4 bases, the J end lost 6 bases, and 13 bases lay between the germline ends. This CDR3 is 14 amino acids long. CDR3 region: CASSSGSGVQPQHF. The CDR3 nucleotides read TGTGCCAGCAGTTCCGGCTCGGGGGTTCAGCCCCAGCATTTT.

The chain has TRBV5-1 and TRBJ2-1; D unresolved. V was cut by 0 bases and J by 2 bases, with 12 bases left in between. The germline V gene has CDR1 SGHRS and CDR2 YFSETQ. The length of the CDR3 is 16 residues. Here the CDR3 DNA reads TGCGCCAGCAGCTTGGGGGCAGGTACGACCTACAATGAGCAGTTCTTC. Translating gives CASSLGAGTTYNEQFF. The variable domain in full, with the rest retrieved from reference TRBV5-1 and TRBJ2-1, is KAGVTQTPRYLIKTRGQQVTLSCSPISGHRSVSWYQQTPGQGLQFLFEYFSETQRNKGNFPGRFSGRQFSNSRSEMNVSTLELGDSALYLCASSLGAGTTYNEQFFGPGTRLTVL.

J is TRBJ1-1 and V is TRBV6-5; D is perhaps TRBD1 (5 bases). The CDR3 consists of 14 residues. Trimming stripped 3 bases from V and 5 bases from J, with 13 bases between. From germline, CDR1 is MNHEY and CDR2 SVGAGI. The CDR3 DNA is TGTGCCAGCAGTTATCAGGGTCCGAAGACTGAAGCTTTCTTT. Amino acid sequence: CASSYQGPKTEAFF.

This rearrangement joins TRBV11-3 to TRBJ2-7; 10 bases map to TRBD1. Germline CDR1 is SGHNT and CDR2 is YENEEA. The V gene end was trimmed by 5 bases and the J gene end by 4 bases; junction bases not matched to a gene: 8. The CDR3 consists of 15 residues. The CDR3 bases are TGTGCCAGCAGCAACACCGGGACAGGGGCTTACGAGCAGTACTTC. Translating gives CASSNTGTGAYEQYF.

This sequence joins TRBV18 and TRBJ1-5; no clear D gene. This CDR3 has 14 residues. Trimming stripped 5 bases from V and 6 bases from J, with 14 bases between. Germline V gene data show CDR1 as KGHSH and CDR2 as LQKENI. CDR3 bases: TGTGCCAGCTCATTAAACTCGGGAAGTCAGCCCCAGCATTTT. Encoded protein: CASSLNSGSQPQHF.

J is TRBJ1-3 and V is TRBV28; D ambiguous. The ends were cut back, 5 bases at V and 1 base at J, with 12 bases in the middle. The CDR3 extends over 15 amino acids. The germline V gene has CDR1 MDHEN and CDR2 SYDVKM. CDR3 amino acids: CASSTPPISGNTIYF. The DNA of the CDR3 is TGTGCCAGCAGTACCCCACCGATTTCTGGAAACACCATATATTTT.

The count of this clone is one. The V gene is TRBV6-5, the J gene TRBJ1-5; maybe TRBD1 (6 bases). This CDR3 region has 12 residues. Germline V lookup: CDR1 MNHEY, CDR2 SVGAGI. V lost 6 bases and J 7 bases, leaving 10 bases between the germline ends. CDR3 coding DNA: TGTGCCAGCAGGGACAGCCAACAGCCCCAGCATTTT. Translated, it gives CASRDSQQPQHF.